Described below is a single T cell receptor beta chain sequence and its context. Its antigen is unknown. The CDR3 totals 18 residues. The J segment lost 7 bases and the V segment lost 5 bases, leaving 15 bases of the junction unmatched. Germline V CDR1 and CDR2: SEHNR, FQNEAQ (reference sequence). This entry belongs to a study of memory CD4+ T cells and cytomegalovirus serostatus. In the study overall: Healthy Belgian adult donors included roughly nine CMV-positive and fewer than 25 CMV-negative people.

Single viable CD3+CD4+CD8-CD45RO+ cells were sorted as the memory CD4+ T cells. Findings and caveats of the study: Each of roughly 65 CMV-associated TCRbeta sequences occurred in one to five individuals.

In the study's own analysis: Out-of-frame sequences were removed, leaving a few million distinct TCRbeta sequences. Data came from immunoSEQ multiplex PCR; TCRdb stores just in-frame clones and leaves some out. V and J calls plus clone size are reproduced from that table; the DNA served to infer D and trimming. The repertoire consists of more than 50,000 clones, with approximately 78% occurring once and the leading ten covering about 0.8%. Sample: memory CD4+ T cells from blood. This chain uses TRBV7-9 with TRBJ2-5; 14 bases map to TRBD2. The clonotype comes from an adult in good health and CMV-seronegative. CDR3 protein: CASSEPGLAGGYQGTQYF. CDR3 sequence (DNA): TGTGCCAGCAGCGAACCCGGACTAGCGGGGGGCTATCAGGGGACCCAGTACTTC.